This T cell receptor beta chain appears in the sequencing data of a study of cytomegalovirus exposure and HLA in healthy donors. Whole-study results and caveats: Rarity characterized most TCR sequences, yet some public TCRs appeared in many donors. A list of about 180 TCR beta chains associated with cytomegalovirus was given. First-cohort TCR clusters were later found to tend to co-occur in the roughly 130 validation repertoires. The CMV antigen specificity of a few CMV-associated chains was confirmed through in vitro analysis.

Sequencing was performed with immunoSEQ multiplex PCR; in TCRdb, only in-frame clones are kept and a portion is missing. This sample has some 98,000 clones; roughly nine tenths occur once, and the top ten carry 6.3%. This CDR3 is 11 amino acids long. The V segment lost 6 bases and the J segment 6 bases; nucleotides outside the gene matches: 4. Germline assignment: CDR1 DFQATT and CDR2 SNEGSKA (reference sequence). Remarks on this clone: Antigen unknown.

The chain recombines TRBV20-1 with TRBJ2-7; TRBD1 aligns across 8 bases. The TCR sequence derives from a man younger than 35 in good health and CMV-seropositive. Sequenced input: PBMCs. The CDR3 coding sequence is TGCAGTGCACGGACAGGGAGCGAGCAGTACTTC. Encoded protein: CSARTGSEQYF.